A selection of T cell receptor beta chains follows, all from one sample in a study of blood T cell repertoires in COVID-19. The table came from immunoSEQ multiplex PCR; TCRdb's copy has only in-frame clones and leaves some out. The repertoire holds about 150,000 clones, with 90% to 95% as singletons. Source material: peripheral blood. Receptors originate from a man between 50 and 59 years old with acute or convalescent COVID-19. CDR3s include the opening cysteine and the closing phenylalanine or tryptophan. Fields, in order: J gene, D gene, clone size, V gene, CDR3 DNA, CDR3 protein. The D gene is left open where the match is weak. Clone size appears in some rows only: once, few, many, or a class for an expanded clone.

J: TRBJ2-3
D: TRBD2
size: .
V: TRBV5-4
DNA: TGTGCCAGCAGCTTGGGGACTAGCGGGAGCACAGATACGCAGTATTTT
CDR3: CASSLGTSGSTDTQYF

J: TRBJ2-1
D: .
size: .
V: TRBV3-1/TRBV3-2
DNA: TGTGCCAGCAGCCTCGGACTCCTCGTAAGGCATGAGCAGTTCTTC
CDR3: CASSLGLLVRHEQFF

J: TRBJ1-1
D: .
size: .
V: TRBV10-3
DNA: TGTGCCACCCGGGACATGAACACTGAAGCTTTCTTT
CDR3: CATRDMNTEAFF

J: TRBJ2-5
D: .
size: .
V: TRBV7-9
DNA: TGTGCCAGCAGCTTAGCGGGCACCAGTAGGGAGACCCAGTACTTC
CDR3: CASSLAGTSRETQYF

J: TRBJ2-7
D: .
size: .
V: TRBV30
DNA: TGTGCCTGGAGTTGGGAGGTGGGGGACTACGAGCAGTACTTC
CDR3: CAWSWEVGDYEQYF

J: TRBJ1-6
D: .
size: .
V: TRBV27
DNA: TGTGCCAGCAGCCCTCCTAATTCACCCCTCCACTTT
CDR3: CASSPPNSPLHF

J: TRBJ1-2
D: .
size: .
V: TRBV18
DNA: TGTGCCAGCTCACCACCCGGCTATGGCTACACCTTC
CDR3: CASSPPGYGYTF

J: TRBJ1-2
D: TRBD1
size: .
V: TRBV7-9
DNA: TGTGCCAGCAGCTCGGGACAGAGCATTAACTATGGCTACACCTTC
CDR3: CASSSGQSINYGYTF

J: TRBJ1-1
D: .
size: few
V: TRBV25-1
DNA: TGTGCCAGCAGTGAGGGGGCGCCCACTGAAGCTTTCTTT
CDR3: CASSEGAPTEAFF

J: TRBJ2-3
D: .
size: once
V: TRBV29-1
DNA: TGCAGCGTCGTACGGGGGGCTGACACAGATACGCAGTATTTT
CDR3: CSVVRGADTDTQYF

J: TRBJ1-1
D: TRBD1
size: once
V: TRBV6-5
DNA: TGTGCCAGCCCCCGGGACAGGAACACTGAAGCTTTCTTT
CDR3: CASPRDRNTEAFF

J: TRBJ1-5
D: .
size: .
V: TRBV6-5
DNA: TGTGCCAGCAGTTACTCGGGAGATTCCAATCAGCCCCAGCATTTT
CDR3: CASSYSGDSNQPQHF

J: TRBJ1-4
D: TRBD1
size: .
V: TRBV9
DNA: TGTGCCAGCAGCGTCGGGACAGGGGACGGGGAAAAACTGTTTTTT
CDR3: CASSVGTGDGEKLFF

J: TRBJ2-5
D: TRBD2
size: .
V: TRBV11-2
DNA: TGTGCCAGCAGCACTCAACTAGCGGGGGATCGGGAGACCCAGTACTTC
CDR3: CASSTQLAGDRETQYF

J: TRBJ1-5
D: .
size: .
V: TRBV28
DNA: TGTGCCAGCAGTTTGTATCCAAACCTAAATCAGCCCCAGCATTTT
CDR3: CASSLYPNLNQPQHF

J: TRBJ1-3
D: TRBD1
size: .
V: TRBV7-8
DNA: TGTGCCAGCAGCGCTAAGGGACAGGGGGGAAACACCATATATTTT
CDR3: CASSAKGQGGNTIYF

J: TRBJ2-1
D: TRBD2
size: .
V: TRBV3-1/TRBV3-2
DNA: TGTGCCAGCAGCCAGCCCGGACTAGCGGGGCGAGGGTACAATGAGCAGTTCTTC
CDR3: CASSQPGLAGRGYNEQFF

J: TRBJ1-4
D: .
size: few
V: TRBV21-1
DNA: TGTGCCAGCAGCAAAGTTATCCTGTATACAAAAAAACTGTTTTTT
CDR3: CASSKVILYTKKLFF

J: TRBJ2-1
D: .
size: once
V: TRBV9
DNA: TGTGCCAGCAGCGTCCAGGAGGGTGAGCAGTTCTTC
CDR3: CASSVQEGEQFF

J: TRBJ1-4
D: TRBD1
size: .
V: TRBV4-1
DNA: TGCGCCAGCAGCCACCCGACGTGGACAGGAGCAAATGAAAAACTGTTTTTT
CDR3: CASSHPTWTGANEKLFF